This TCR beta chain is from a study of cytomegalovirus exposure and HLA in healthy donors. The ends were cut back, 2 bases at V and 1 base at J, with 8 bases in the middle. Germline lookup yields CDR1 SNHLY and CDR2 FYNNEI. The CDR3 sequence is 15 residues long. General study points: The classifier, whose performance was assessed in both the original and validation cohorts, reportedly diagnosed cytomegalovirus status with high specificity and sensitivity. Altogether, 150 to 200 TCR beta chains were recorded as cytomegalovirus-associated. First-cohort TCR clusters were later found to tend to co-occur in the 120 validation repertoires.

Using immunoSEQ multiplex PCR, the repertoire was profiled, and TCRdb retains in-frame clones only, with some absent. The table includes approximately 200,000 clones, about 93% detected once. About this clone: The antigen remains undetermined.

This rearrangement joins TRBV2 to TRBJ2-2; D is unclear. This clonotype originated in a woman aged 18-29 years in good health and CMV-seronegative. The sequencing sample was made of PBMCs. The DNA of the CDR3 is TGTGCCAGCAGTGAATATTCCAGGAACACCGGGGAGCTGTTTTTT. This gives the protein CASSEYSRNTGELFF.